The entry below describes one TCR beta chain. This specimen comes from a study of cytomegalovirus exposure and HLA in healthy donors. Study background: Roughly 180 million T cells yielded around 120 million unique TCR beta sequences in earlier analysis.

There are 15 residues in the CDR3. Between the trimmed V and J ends, which lost 6 bases and 0 bases, there was a span of 11 bases. Looked up from germline, CDR1 is MDHEN and CDR2 is SYDVKM. The PCR made use of 60 Vbeta and 13 Jbeta primers. Only in-frame clones appear in the TCRdb table, and some are missing; sequencing was by immunoSEQ multiplex PCR. The sample yields about 210,000 clones, 79% seen once. Sequenced material: PBMCs. The TCR was taken from a male donor in good health and CMV-seropositive. The chain is built from TRBV28 and TRBJ2-2; TRBD2 is a possible D gene (6 bases). DNA of the CDR3: TGTGCCAGCAGGCGGGACCTCGCGAACACCGGGGAGCTGTTTTTT. It encodes CASRRDLANTGELFF.